The 15 T cell receptor beta chains listed next were all sequenced from one sample in a study of T cell repertoires in cytomegalovirus infection. A single record per CDR3 protein comes from TCRdb applying MiXCR to the reads. The repertoire holds approximately 280,000 distinct CDR3 sequences, with approximately 22% as singletons. No antigens are known for them. This material consisted of cultured PBMCs, taken from culture after CMV antigen stimulation. The receptors were sampled from a human donor in good health (CMV status not recorded). Some clones in this sample may be carry-over from other donors' samples.

This clonotype was observed at least ten times. The genes are TRBV7-9 and TRBJ2-5, with TRBD2 as a possible D gene (6 bases). CDR3 length: 15 residues. Trimming pared 5 bases from V and 1 base from J, leaving 14 bases between. From germline, CDR1 is SEHNR and CDR2 FQNEAQ (reference sequence). CDR3: CASSTKRASQETQYF. In DNA, the CDR3 is TGTGCCAGCAGCACTAAGCGGGCGAGCCAAGAGACCCAGTACTTC.

The CDR3 sequence is CATSRDTGTDTQYF. As DNA, the CDR3 is TGTGCCACCAGCAGAGATACCGGCACAGATACGCAGTATTTT. The J gene is TRBJ2-3, the V gene TRBV15; no firm D call. In germline, CDR1 is LNHNV, CDR2 YYDKDF (reference sequence). This CDR3 contains 14 residues. Trimming shortened V by 0 bases and J by 1 base, and 5 bases separated the two germline ends.

This clonotype was observed a few times. This rearrangement joins TRBV23-1 to TRBJ2-1; TRBD2 matches at 11 bases. TRBV23-1 is labeled an ORF, and its function is uncertain. The CDR3 loop spans 16 amino acids. V trimming: 6 bases; J trimming: 10 bases; junction bases outside the gene matches: 14. The CDR3, as DNA: TGCGCCAGCAGCCCTTATATACTAGCGGGAGTCTCCGAGCAGTTCTTC. Its protein product is CASSPYILAGVSEQFF.

The chain carries TRBV28 and TRBJ2-5; D possibly corresponds to TRBD2 (6 bases). CDR1 is MDHEN and CDR2 is SYDVKM in the germline V gene. The CDR3 loop spans 14 amino acids. Trimming removed 3 bases at V and 1 base at J, with 9 bases between. The CDR3 DNA sequence: TGTGCCAGCAGTTTCTCTAGCGTCCAAGAGACCCAGTACTTC. The encoded protein is CASSFSSVQETQYF.

In its sample, this clonotype was seen a few times. The chain uses TRBV12-3 or TRBV12-4 and TRBJ2-3; tentatively, D is TRBD2 (5 bases). The germline V and J ends were trimmed by 5 bases and 3 bases, with 12 bases remaining between them. The length of the CDR3 is 14 residues. In nucleotides, the CDR3 is TGTGCCAGCAGTCCAGCGGAAAAAACAGATACGCAGTATTTT. It encodes CASSPAEKTDTQYF.

At least ten counts were recorded for this clonotype. This chain joins TRBV7-8 and TRBJ2-3; maybe TRBD1 (5 bases). V was shortened by 1 base and J by 4 bases, with 15 bases between the two germline ends. This CDR3 has 16 amino acids. The germline gives CDR1 SGHVS, CDR2 FQNEAQ. CDR3 sequence: CASSLEGEWVADTQYF. The CDR3 region has the DNA TGTGCCAGCAGCTTAGAAGGGGAATGGGTAGCAGATACGCAGTATTTT.

The chain couples TRBV3-1 to TRBJ1-2, with TRBD1 as a possible D gene (5 bases). CDR1 is LGHDT, CDR2 YNNKEL, per germline (reference sequence). CDR3 length: 16 amino acids. The V end lost 1 base, the J end lost 7 bases, and 19 bases lay between the germline ends. CDR3 protein: CASSQAAGGRESGYTF. The CDR3 DNA sequence: TGTGCCAGCAGCCAAGCCGCGGGGGGGAGGGAGTCTGGCTACACCTTC.

This clonotype was found many times. The chain is built from TRBV7-9 and TRBJ2-1, with unresolved D. V dropped 1 base and J dropped 10 bases, with 8 bases sitting between them. Germline CDR1 and CDR2: SEHNR and FQNEAQ (reference sequence). CDR3 length equals 12 residues. CDR3 loop: CASSLEGREQFF. The CDR3 nucleotides are TGTGCCAGCAGCTTAGAGGGCAGGGAGCAGTTCTTC.

The genes are TRBV6-5 and TRBJ2-5; 7 bases agree with TRBD1. With V trimmed by 7 bases and J by 6 bases, 8 bases remained unmatched. CDR3 size: 13 residues. CDR1 and CDR2 (germline): MNHEY, SVGAGI. This CDR3 reads CASTVGGAKTQYF. Here the CDR3 DNA reads TGTGCCAGCACCGTAGGGGGCGCGAAGACCCAGTACTTC.

In its sample, this clonotype was seen a few times. The CDR3 coding sequence is TGCAGTGCTAGCGGGCGCGGAAGCTCCTACAATGAGCAGTTCTTC. Protein sequence: CSASGRGSSYNEQFF. The chain couples TRBV20-1 to TRBJ2-1; D unclear. This CDR3 region has 15 residues. Germline V gene data show CDR1 as DFQATT and CDR2 as SNEGSKA (reference sequence). V was pared by 3 bases and J by 0 bases, with 12 bases between.

This clonotype appeared a few times. The chain joins TRBV6-5 to TRBJ2-1; 9 bases agree with TRBD2. With 3 bases clipped from V and 0 bases from J, the junction kept 3 bases outside the gene matches. Germline CDR1 MNHEY, CDR2 SVGAGI. The CDR3 is 16 residues long. CDR3 sequence: CASSYRSGGSYNEQFF. The CDR3, as DNA: TGTGCCAGCAGTTATCGTAGCGGGGGCTCCTACAATGAGCAGTTCTTC.

V is TRBV4-1 and J is TRBJ2-3; D gene unclear. Trimming shortened V by 0 bases and J by 0 bases, and 4 bases separated the two germline ends. The CDR3 has 14 amino acids. Germline V gives CDR1 MGHRA, CDR2 YSYEKL. CDR3 coding DNA: TGCGCCAGCAGCCAAGATCCCAGCACAGATACGCAGTATTTT. This codes for CASSQDPSTDTQYF.

This clonotype came up many times. The genes are TRBV7-9 and TRBJ1-2; D not certain. Trimming shortened V by 10 bases and J by 2 bases, and 14 bases separated the two germline ends. This CDR3 spans 13 amino acids. Germline V gene lookup returns CDR1 SEHNR and CDR2 FQNEAQ (reference sequence). CDR3 nucleotide sequence: TGTGCCACCACCGTTGTTGGGAACTATGGCTACACCTTC. This translates into CATTVVGNYGYTF.

CDR3 region: CASSQVAGNTIYF. Written as DNA, the CDR3 is TGTGCCAGCAGCCAAGTAGCTGGAAACACCATATATTTT. J is TRBJ1-3 and V is TRBV3-1; D is undetermined. Deletions cut 1 base from V and 2 bases from J, with 3 bases between. Germline-derived CDR1 and CDR2 are LGHDT and YNNKEL (reference sequence). The CDR3 sequence is 13 residues long.

This clonotype has just a few counts. The chain is built from TRBV12-3 or TRBV12-4 and TRBJ2-5; D gene ambiguous. V was shortened by 8 bases and J by 7 bases, with 8 bases between the two germline ends. The CDR3 covers 10 residues. The chain's CDR3 is CASGWGTQYF. The DNA for the CDR3 is TGTGCCAGCGGTTGGGGGACCCAGTACTTC.